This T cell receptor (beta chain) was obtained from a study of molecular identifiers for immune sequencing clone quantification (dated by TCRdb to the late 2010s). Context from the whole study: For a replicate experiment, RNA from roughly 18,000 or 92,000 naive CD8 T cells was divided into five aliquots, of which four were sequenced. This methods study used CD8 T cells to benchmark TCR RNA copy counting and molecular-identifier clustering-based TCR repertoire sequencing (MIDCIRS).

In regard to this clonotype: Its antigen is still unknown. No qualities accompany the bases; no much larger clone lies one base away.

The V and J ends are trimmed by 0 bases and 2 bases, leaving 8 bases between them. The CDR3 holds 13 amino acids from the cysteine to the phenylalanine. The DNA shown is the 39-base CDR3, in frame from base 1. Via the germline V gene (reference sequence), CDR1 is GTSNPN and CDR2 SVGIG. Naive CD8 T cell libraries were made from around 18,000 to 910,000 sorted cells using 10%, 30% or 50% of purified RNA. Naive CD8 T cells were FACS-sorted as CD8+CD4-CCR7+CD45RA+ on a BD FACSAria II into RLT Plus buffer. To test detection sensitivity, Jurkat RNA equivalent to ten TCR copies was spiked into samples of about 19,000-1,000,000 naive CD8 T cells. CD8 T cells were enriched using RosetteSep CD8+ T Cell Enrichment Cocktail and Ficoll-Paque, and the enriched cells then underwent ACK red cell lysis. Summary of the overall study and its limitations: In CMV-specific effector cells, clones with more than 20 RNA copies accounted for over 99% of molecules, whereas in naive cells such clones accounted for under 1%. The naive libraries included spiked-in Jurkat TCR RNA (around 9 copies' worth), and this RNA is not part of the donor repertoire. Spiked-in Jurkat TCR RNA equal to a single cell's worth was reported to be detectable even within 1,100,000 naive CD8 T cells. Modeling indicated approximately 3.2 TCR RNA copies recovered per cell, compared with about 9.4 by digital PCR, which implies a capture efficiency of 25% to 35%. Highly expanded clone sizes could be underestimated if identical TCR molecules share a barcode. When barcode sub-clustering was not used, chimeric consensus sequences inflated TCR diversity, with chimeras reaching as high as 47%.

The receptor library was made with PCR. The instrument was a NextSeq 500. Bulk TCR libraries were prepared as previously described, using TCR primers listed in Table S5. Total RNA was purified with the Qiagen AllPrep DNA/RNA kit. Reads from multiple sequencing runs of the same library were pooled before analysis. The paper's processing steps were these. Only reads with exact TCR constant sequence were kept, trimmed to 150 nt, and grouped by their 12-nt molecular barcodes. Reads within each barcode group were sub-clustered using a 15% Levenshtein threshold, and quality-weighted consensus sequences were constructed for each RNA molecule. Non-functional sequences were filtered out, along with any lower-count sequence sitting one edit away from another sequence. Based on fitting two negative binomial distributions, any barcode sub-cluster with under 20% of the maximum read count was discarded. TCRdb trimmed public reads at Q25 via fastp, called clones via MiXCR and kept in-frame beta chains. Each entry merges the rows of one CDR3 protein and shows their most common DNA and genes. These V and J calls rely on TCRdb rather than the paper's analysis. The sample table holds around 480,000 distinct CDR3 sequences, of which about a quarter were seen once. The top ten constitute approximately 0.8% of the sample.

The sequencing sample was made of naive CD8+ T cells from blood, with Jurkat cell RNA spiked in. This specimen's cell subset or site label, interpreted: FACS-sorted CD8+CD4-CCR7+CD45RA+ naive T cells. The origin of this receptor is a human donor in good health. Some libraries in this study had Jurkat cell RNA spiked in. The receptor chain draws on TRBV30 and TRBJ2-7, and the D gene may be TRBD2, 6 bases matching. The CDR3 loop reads CAWSVRLAYEQYF. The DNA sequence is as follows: TGTGCCTGGAGTGTTAGACTAGCCTACGAGCAGTACTTC. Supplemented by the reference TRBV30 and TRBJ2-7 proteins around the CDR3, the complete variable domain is SQTIHQWPATLVQPVGSPLSLECTVEGTSNPNLYWYRQAAGRGLQLLFYSVGIGQISSEVPQNLSASRPQDRQFILSSKKLLLSDSGFYLCAWSVRLAYEQYFGPGTRLTVT.